The T cell receptor (beta chain) described here comes from a study of cytomegalovirus exposure and HLA in healthy donors. Vbeta (60) and Jbeta (13) primers were used in the PCR. Generated by immunoSEQ multiplex PCR, the TCRdb table keeps only in-frame clones and is missing some. The sample has roughly 160,000 clones, around 80% seen once; the top ten hold around 4.3%. This CDR3 has 14 residues. The trim removed 5 bases at V and 6 bases at J, leaving 6 bases unmatched. Germline V gives CDR1 SEHNR, CDR2 FQNEAQ (reference sequence). The source of this sequence is a young man in good health and CMV-seronegative. The chain couples TRBV7-9 to TRBJ2-2, with 7 bases fitting TRBD2. The specimen was PBMCs. The CDR3 nucleotides read TGTGCCAGCAGCCCCGGGGGGTTATCCGGGGAGCTGTTTTTT. Amino acids: CASSPGGLSGELFF.